This is a list of T cell receptor beta chains from one sample in a study of shared clonotypes between healthy human individuals. Produced via immunoSEQ multiplex PCR; TCRdb's table is partial and in-frame only. The sample has 2 million to 3 million clones; under 95% are singletons. Material: naive CD4+ T cells from PBMCs. The receptors here all came from a man younger than 30 in good health. Some clones in this sample may be carry-over from other donors' samples. Both conserved end residues are part of each CDR3. A D gene is named only where the DNA matches it firmly. Clone size, where shown, is once, few, many, or a class for clones that have expanded.

d_gene | abundance | j_gene | v_gene | CDR3aa | CDR3nt
TRBD2 | . | TRBJ2-1 | TRBV6-1 | CASSEVSGRATKNEQFF | TGTGCCAGCAGTGAAGTGAGCGGGAGGGCCACGAAGAATGAGCAGTTCTTC
. | once | TRBJ2-2 | TRBV11-3 | CASSLVQGGTGELFF | TGTGCCAGCAGCTTAGTTCAGGGTGGTACCGGGGAGCTGTTTTTT
. | . | TRBJ2-2 | TRBV7-3 | CASSLRGSGELFF | TGTGCCAGCAGCTTACGGGGTAGCGGGGAGCTGTTTTTT
. | . | TRBJ2-2 | TRBV5-1 | CASTPGPTGELFF | TGCGCCAGCACACCAGGCCCCACCGGGGAGCTGTTTTTT
. | . | TRBJ2-3 | TRBV5-1 | CASGEGLSTDTQYF | TGCGCCAGCGGTGAGGGGCTTTCCACAGATACGCAGTATTTT
. | . | TRBJ2-7 | TRBV7-9 | CASSSNRDPYIEQYF | TGTGCCAGCAGCTCTAACAGGGACCCCTATATCGAGCAGTACTTC
. | . | TRBJ1-1 | TRBV7-2 | CASSRGKNTEAFF | TGTGCCAGCAGCAGGGGGAAAAACACTGAAGCTTTCTTT
. | . | TRBJ2-5 | TRBV5-1 | CASSLARLEETQYF | TGCGCCAGCAGCTTGGCCCGACTGGAAGAGACCCAGTACTTC
. | . | TRBJ1-1 | TRBV11-2 | CASSSNRAGITEAFF | TGTGCCAGCAGCTCCAACAGGGCGGGAATAACTGAAGCTTTCTTT
. | . | TRBJ2-2 | TRBV7-6 | CASSLDATGSANTGELFF | TGTGCCAGCAGCTTAGACGCCACCGGAAGCGCGAACACCGGGGAGCTGTTTTTT
. | . | TRBJ2-5 | TRBV11-2 | CASRAASQETQYF | TGTGCCAGCAGAGCAGCAAGCCAAGAGACCCAGTACTTC
TRBD2 | once | TRBJ2-2 | TRBV4-3 | CASSPGLAGGVPGELFF | TGCGCCAGCAGCCCCGGTTTAGCGGGAGGGGTGCCCGGGGAGCTGTTTTTT
TRBD1 | . | TRBJ2-3 | TRBV18 | CASSPPGQRPPTDTQYF | TGTGCCAGCTCACCACCGGGACAGCGACCCCCCACAGATACGCAGTATTTT
TRBD2 | once | TRBJ2-3 | TRBV5-1 | CASSLGTSGRTFTDTQYF | TGCGCCAGCAGCCTCGGGACTAGCGGGAGGACCTTCACAGATACGCAGTATTTT
. | . | TRBJ2-7 | TRBV21-1 | CASSKAEQYF | TGTGCCAGCAGCAAAGCCGAACAGTACTTC
TRBD1 | . | TRBJ2-3 | TRBV7-9 | CASSSRDRAHSSTDTQYF | TGTGCCAGCAGCTCACGGGACAGGGCTCATTCTAGCACAGATACGCAGTATTTT
TRBD1 | . | TRBJ1-2 | TRBV15 | CATSRPGGYGYTF | TGTGCCACCAGCAGACCAGGGGGGTATGGCTACACCTTC
TRBD1 | once | TRBJ1-1 | TRBV28 | CASSLGDRVTTEAFF | TGTGCCAGCAGTTTAGGAGACAGGGTGACCACTGAAGCTTTCTTT
. | . | TRBJ1-1 | TRBV7-2 | CASSLLPVNTEAFF | TGTGCCAGCAGCCTCTTGCCTGTGAACACTGAAGCTTTCTTT
TRBD1 | . | TRBJ1-1 | TRBV4-3 | CASSHGTGTGGAFF | TGCGCCAGCAGCCACGGCACCGGGACAGGGGGAGCTTTCTTT
. | . | TRBJ2-7 | TRBV7-9 | CASSFGRPYEQYF | TGTGCCAGCAGCTTCGGACGGCCCTACGAGCAGTACTTC
. | . | TRBJ1-6 | TRBV20-1 | CSAPGSSPLHF | TGCAGTGCTCCCGGCAGTTCACCCCTCCACTTT
TRBD2 | . | TRBJ2-7 | TRBV5-4 | CASSPGGARVYEQYF | TGTGCCAGCAGCCCCGGGGGGGCGCGCGTCTACGAGCAGTACTTC
TRBD2 | . | TRBJ2-3 | TRBV7-9 | CASSPSGSTDTQYF | TGTGCCAGCAGCCCTAGCGGGAGTACAGATACGCAGTATTTT
. | . | TRBJ1-6 | TRBV6-6 | CASSAGTRNSPLHF | TGTGCCAGCAGTGCAGGGACCAGGAATTCACCCCTCCACTTT
TRBD1 | . | TRBJ1-2 | TRBV11-2 | CASSDRGGVRGYTF | TGTGCCAGCAGCGACAGGGGTGGGGTGCGTGGCTACACCTTC
TRBD2 | . | TRBJ2-7 | TRBV6-6 | CASSAMAGGAEQYF | TGTGCCAGCAGCGCCATGGCGGGAGGGGCCGAGCAGTACTTC
. | . | TRBJ1-3 | TRBV28 | CASRETGNTIYF | TGTGCCAGCAGGGAGACTGGAAACACCATATATTTT
TRBD1 | . | TRBJ2-7 | TRBV18 | CASSPPSGGWYEQYF | TGTGCCAGCTCACCACCGTCAGGGGGCTGGTACGAGCAGTACTTC
. | . | TRBJ1-2 | TRBV15 | CATSREVYFQGYTF | TGTGCCACCAGCAGAGAGGTTTATTTTCAGGGCTACACCTTC
. | . | TRBJ2-7 | TRBV28 | CASGTSTYEQYF | TGTGCCAGCGGGACAAGTACCTACGAGCAGTACTTC
. | . | TRBJ2-3 | TRBV7-8 | CASSGLAGPDTQYF | TGTGCCAGCAGCGGCTTGGCAGGGCCAGATACGCAGTATTTT
. | few | TRBJ1-2 | TRBV5-5 | CASSITGSDGYTF | TGTGCCAGCAGCATAACAGGGAGTGATGGCTACACCTTC
. | . | TRBJ1-4 | TRBV4-2 | CASSQDRQGRAEKLFF | TGTGCCAGCAGCCAAGATCGGCAGGGCCGGGCTGAAAAACTGTTTTTT
TRBD1 | . | TRBJ1-1 | TRBV19 | CASGQGPRGEAFF | TGTGCCAGCGGACAGGGCCCCCGTGGTGAAGCTTTCTTT
. | once | TRBJ2-7 | TRBV5-1 | CASSLEQSSYEQYF | TGCGCCAGCAGCTTGGAACAGAGCTCCTACGAGCAGTACTTC
TRBD1 | . | TRBJ2-7 | TRBV6-1 | CASNPTGVGSYEQYF | TGTGCCAGCAATCCGACAGGGGTAGGTTCCTACGAGCAGTACTTC
. | . | TRBJ2-1 | TRBV28 | CASSILARVYNEQFF | TGTGCCAGCAGCATCCTAGCGAGGGTCTACAATGAGCAGTTCTTC
TRBD1 | . | TRBJ2-7 | TRBV6-5 | CASTHGTGGGYEQYF | TGTGCCAGCACCCACGGGACAGGGGGCGGCTACGAGCAGTACTTC
. | . | TRBJ1-3 | TRBV10-3 | CASGFSGNTIYF | TGTGCCTCCGGGTTCTCTGGAAACACCATATATTTT
. | . | TRBJ2-1 | TRBV5-1 | CASRRGAAENEQFF | TGCGCCAGCAGGAGGGGGGCCGCCGAGAATGAGCAGTTCTTC
TRBD2 | . | TRBJ2-7 | TRBV7-8 | CASSSWAGRPYEQYF | TGTGCCAGCAGCTCTTGGGCCGGGAGGCCCTACGAGCAGTACTTC
TRBD1 | . | TRBJ2-3 | TRBV30 | CAWNPGGAADTQYF | TGTGCCTGGAACCCAGGGGGCGCCGCAGATACGCAGTATTTT
. | . | TRBJ1-5 | TRBV19 | CASSIRPYSNQPQHF | TGTGCCAGTAGTATAAGACCTTATAGCAATCAGCCCCAGCATTTT